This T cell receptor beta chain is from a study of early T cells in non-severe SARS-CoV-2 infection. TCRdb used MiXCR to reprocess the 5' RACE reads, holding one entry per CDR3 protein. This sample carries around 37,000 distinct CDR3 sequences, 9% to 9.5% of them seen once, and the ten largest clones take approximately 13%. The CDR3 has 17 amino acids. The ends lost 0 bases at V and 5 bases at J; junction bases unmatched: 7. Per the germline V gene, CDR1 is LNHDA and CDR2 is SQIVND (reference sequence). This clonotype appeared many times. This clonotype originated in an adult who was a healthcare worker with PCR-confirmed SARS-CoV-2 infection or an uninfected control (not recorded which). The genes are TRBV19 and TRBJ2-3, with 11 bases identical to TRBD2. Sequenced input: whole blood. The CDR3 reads CASSIDHNSGGVDTQYF. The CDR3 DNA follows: TGTGCCAGTAGTATAGATCATAATAGCGGGGGGGTAGATACGCAGTATTTT.